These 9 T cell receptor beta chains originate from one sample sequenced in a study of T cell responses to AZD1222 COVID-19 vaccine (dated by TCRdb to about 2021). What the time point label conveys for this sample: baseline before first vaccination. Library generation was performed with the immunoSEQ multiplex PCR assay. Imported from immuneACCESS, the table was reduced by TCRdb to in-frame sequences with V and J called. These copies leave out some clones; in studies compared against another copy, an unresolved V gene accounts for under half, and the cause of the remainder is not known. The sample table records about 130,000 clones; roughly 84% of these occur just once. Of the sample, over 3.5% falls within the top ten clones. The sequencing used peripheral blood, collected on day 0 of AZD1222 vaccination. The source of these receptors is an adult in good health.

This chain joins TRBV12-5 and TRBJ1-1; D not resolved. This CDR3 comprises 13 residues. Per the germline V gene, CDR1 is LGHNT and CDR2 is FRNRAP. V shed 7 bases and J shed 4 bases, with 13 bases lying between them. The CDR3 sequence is CASAVRGSTEAFF. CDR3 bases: TGTGCTAGTGCTGTACGGGGATCCACTGAAGCTTTCTTT.

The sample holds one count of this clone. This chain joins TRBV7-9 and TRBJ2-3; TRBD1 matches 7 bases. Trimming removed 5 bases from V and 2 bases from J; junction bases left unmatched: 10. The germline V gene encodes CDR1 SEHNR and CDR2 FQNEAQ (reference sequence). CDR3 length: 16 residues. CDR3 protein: CASSARTGQPTDTQYF. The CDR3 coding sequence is TGTGCCAGCAGCGCGCGCACGGGACAGCCCACAGATACGCAGTATTTT.

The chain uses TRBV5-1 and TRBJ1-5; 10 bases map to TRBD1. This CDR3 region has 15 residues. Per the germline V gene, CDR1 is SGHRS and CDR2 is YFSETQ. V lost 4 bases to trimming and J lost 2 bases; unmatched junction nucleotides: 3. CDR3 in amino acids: CASSPGTGGNQPQHF. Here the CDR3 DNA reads TGCGCCAGCAGCCCCGGGACAGGGGGCAATCAGCCCCAGCATTTT.

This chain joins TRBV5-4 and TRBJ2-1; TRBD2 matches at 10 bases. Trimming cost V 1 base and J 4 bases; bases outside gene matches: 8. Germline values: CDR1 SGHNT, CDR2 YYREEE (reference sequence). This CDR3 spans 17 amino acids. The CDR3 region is CASSLTIRTSGYNEQFF. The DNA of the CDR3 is TGTGCCAGCAGCTTGACAATCCGGACTAGCGGTTACAATGAGCAGTTCTTC.

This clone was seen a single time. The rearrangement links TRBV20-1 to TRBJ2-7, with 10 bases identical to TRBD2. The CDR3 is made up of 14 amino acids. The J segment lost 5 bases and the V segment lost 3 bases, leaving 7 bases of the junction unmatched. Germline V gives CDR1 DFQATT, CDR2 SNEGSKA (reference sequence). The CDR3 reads CSASQLAGDDEQYF. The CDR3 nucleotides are TGCAGTGCTAGTCAGCTAGCGGGGGACGACGAGCAGTACTTC.

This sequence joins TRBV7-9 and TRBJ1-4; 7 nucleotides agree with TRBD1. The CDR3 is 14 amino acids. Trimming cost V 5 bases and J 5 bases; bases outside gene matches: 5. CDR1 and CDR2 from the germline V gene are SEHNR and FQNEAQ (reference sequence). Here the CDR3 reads CASSAGQRNEKLFF. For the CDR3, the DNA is TGTGCCAGCAGCGCGGGACAGAGGAATGAAAAACTGTTTTTT.

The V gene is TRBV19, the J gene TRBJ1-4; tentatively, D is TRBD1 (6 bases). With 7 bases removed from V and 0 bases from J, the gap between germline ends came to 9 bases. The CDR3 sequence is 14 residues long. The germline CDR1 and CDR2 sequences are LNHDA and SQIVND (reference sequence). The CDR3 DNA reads TGTGCCAGTACCCACAGGGCAACTAATGAAAAACTGTTTTTT. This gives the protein CASTHRATNEKLFF.

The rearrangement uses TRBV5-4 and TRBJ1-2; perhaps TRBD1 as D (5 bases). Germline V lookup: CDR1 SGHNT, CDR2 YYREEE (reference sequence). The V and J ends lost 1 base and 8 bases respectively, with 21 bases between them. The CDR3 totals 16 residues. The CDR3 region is CASSLLNEVWGRGYTF. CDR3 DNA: TGTGCCAGCAGCTTGCTAAATGAAGTTTGGGGGAGGGGCTACACCTTC.

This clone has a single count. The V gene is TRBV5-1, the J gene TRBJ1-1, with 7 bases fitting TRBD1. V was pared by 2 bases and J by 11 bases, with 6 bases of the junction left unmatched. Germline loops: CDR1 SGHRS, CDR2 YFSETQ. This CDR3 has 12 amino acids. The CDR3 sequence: CASSFDRVRAFF. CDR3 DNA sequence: TGCGCCAGCAGCTTCGACAGGGTTCGGGCTTTCTTT.